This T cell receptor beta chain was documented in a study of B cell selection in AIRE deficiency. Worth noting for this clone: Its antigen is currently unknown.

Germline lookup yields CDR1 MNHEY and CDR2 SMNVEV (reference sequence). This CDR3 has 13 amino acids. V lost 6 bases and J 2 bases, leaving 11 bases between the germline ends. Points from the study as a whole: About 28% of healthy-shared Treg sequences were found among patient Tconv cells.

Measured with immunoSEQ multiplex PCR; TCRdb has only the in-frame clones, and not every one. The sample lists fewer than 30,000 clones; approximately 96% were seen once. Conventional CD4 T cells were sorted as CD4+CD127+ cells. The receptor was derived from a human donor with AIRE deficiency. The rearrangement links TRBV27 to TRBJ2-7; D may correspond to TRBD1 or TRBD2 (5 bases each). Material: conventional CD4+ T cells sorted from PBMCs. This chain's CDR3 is CASRGTGTYEQYF. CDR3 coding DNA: TGTGCCAGCAGGGGGACGGGGACCTACGAGCAGTACTTC.